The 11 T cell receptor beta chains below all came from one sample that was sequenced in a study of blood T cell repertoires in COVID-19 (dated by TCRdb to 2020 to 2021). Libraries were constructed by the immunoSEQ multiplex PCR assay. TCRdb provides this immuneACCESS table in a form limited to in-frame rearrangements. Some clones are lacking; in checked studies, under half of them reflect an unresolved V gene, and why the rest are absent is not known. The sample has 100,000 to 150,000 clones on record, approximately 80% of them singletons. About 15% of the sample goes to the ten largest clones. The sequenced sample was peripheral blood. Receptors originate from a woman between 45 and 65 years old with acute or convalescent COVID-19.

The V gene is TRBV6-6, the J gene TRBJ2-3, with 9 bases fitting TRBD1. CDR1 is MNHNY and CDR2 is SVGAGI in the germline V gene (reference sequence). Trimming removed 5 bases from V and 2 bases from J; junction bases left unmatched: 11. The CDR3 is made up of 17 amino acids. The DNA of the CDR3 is TGTGCCAGCAGTCGAGTAAAACAGGGGGCAGCCACAGATACGCAGTATTTT. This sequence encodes CASSRVKQGAATDTQYF.

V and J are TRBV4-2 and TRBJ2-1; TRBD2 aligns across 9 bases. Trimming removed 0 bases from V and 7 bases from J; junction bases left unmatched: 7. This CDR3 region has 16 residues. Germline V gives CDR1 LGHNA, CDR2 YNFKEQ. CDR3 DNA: TGTGCCAGCAGCCAAGATTGGGCGGGGGGGCGAAATGAGCAGTTCTTC. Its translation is CASSQDWAGGRNEQFF.

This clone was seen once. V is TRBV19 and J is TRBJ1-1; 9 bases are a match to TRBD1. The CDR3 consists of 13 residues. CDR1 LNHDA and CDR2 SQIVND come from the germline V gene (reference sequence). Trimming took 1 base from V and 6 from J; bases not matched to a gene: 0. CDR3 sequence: CASSIGTGAEAFF. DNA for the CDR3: TGTGCCAGTAGTATAGGGACAGGGGCTGAAGCTTTCTTT.

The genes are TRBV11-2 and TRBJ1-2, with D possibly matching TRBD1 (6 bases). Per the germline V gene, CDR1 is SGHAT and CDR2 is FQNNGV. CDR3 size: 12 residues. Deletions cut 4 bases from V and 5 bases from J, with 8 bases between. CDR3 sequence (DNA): TGTGCCAGCAGCTCGGACAGTTATGGCTACACCTTC. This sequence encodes CASSSDSYGYTF.

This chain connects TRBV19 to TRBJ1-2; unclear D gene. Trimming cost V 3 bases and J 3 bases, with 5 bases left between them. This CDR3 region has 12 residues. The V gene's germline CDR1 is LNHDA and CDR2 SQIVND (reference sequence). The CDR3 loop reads CASSIVYYGYTF. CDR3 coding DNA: TGTGCCAGTAGTATCGTCTACTATGGCTACACCTTC.

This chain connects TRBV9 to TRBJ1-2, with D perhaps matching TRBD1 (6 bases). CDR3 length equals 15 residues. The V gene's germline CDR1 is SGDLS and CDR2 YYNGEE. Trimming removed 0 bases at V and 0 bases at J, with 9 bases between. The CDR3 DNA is TGTGCCAGCAGCGTAGAGGGGGATCCTAACTATGGCTACACCTTC. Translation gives CASSVEGDPNYGYTF.

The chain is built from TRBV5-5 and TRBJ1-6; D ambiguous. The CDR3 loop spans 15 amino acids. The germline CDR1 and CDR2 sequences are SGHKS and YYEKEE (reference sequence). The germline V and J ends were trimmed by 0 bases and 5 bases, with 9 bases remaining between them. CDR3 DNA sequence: TGTGCCAGCAGCTTGGTACCAGGCAATAATTCACCCCTCCACTTT. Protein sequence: CASSLVPGNNSPLHF.

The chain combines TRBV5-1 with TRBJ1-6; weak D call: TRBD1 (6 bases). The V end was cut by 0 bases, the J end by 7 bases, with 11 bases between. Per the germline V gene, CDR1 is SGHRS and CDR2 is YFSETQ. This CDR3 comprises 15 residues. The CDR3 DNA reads TGCGCCAGCAGCTTGGACAGGGCTGAAAATTCACCCCTCCACTTT. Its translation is CASSLDRAENSPLHF.

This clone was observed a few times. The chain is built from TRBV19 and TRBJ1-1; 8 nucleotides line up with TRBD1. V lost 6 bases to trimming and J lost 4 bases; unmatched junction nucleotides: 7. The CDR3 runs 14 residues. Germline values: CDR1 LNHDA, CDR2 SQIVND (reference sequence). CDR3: CASRAQGAVTEAFF. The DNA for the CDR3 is TGTGCCAGTAGGGCCCAGGGGGCTGTCACTGAAGCTTTCTTT.

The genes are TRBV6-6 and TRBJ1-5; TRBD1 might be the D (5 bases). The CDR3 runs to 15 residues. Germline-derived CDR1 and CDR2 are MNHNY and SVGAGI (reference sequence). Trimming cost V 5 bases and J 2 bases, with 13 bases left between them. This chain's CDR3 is CASSNAGGGNQPQHF. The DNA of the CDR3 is TGTGCCAGCAGTAACGCCGGGGGGGGCAATCAGCCCCAGCATTTT.

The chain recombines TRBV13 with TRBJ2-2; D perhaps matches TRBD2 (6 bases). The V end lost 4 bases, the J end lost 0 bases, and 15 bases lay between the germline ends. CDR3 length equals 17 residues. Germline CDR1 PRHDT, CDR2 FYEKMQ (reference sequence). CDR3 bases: TGTGCCAGCAGCTCCTGGGGCCCGGGGGCGAACACCGGGGAGCTGTTTTTT. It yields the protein CASSSWGPGANTGELFF.